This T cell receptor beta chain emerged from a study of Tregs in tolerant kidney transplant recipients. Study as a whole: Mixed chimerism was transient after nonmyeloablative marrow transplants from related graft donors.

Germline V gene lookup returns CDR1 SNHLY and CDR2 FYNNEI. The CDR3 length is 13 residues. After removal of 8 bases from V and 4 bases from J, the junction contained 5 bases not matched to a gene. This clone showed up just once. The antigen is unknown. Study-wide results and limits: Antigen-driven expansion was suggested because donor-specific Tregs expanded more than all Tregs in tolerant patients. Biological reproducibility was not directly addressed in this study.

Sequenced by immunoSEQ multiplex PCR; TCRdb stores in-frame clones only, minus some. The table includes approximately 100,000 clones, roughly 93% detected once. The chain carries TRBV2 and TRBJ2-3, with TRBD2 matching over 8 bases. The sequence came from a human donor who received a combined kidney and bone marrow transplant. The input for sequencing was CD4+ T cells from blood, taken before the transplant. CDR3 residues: CASFGLAADTQYF. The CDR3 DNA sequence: TGTGCCAGCTTCGGACTAGCTGCAGATACGCAGTATTTT.